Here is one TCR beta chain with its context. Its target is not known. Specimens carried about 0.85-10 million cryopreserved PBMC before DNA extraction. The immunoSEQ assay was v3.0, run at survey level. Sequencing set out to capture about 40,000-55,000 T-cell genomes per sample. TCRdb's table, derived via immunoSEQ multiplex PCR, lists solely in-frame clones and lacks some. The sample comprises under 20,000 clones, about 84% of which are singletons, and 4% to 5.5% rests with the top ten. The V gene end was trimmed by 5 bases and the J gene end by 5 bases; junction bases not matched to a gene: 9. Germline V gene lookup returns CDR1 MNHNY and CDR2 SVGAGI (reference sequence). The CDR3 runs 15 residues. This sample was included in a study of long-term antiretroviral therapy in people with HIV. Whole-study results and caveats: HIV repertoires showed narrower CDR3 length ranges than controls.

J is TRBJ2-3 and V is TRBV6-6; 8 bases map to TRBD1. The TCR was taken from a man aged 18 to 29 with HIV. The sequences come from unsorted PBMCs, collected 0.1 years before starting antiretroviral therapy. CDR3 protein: CASSHGQGQGDTQYF. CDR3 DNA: TGTGCCAGCAGTCACGGACAGGGCCAGGGAGATACGCAGTATTTT.